This T cell receptor delta chain comes out of a study of human gamma delta and Vdelta1 T cells. As concerns this clone: This probably arose from a read error, given a far larger clone one base away. Other DNA sequences within the sample encode an identical CDR3.

The CDR3 runs 20 residues. Germline values: CDR1 TSWWSYY, CDR2 QGS. TCRdb re-called the PCR reads via CATT. This sample carries a few thousand delta-chain clones, more than 20% of them seen once, and the ten largest clones take almost 70%. This sequence originates from a human donor in good health. Sequencing was done on a sample of naive CD27+ Vdelta1 gamma-delta T cells from blood. J is TRDJ1 and V is TRDV1; 11 positions match TRDD3. The CDR3 loop reads CALGELTTPYWGIYTDKLIF. As DNA, the CDR3 is TGTGCTCTCGGGGAACTAACGACTCCGTACTGGGGGATATACACCGATAAACTCATCTTT.